A selection of T cell receptor beta chains follows, all from one sample in a study of cytomegalovirus exposure and HLA in healthy donors. Generated by immunoSEQ multiplex PCR, the TCRdb table keeps only in-frame clones and is missing some. The sample lists some 110,000 clones; roughly 77% were seen once. The material sequenced was PBMCs. The origin of the receptors is a man over 45 in good health and CMV-seropositive. Both conserved end residues are part of each CDR3. A D gene is named only where the DNA matches it firmly. Some rows mark clone size as missing; the rest say once, few, many or name a class of expanded clone.

J,size,V,D,DNA,CDR3
TRBJ2-5,NA,TRBV5-1,NA,TGCGCCAGCAGCCAAGGGACAAAAGAGACCCAGTACTTC,CASSQGTKETQYF
TRBJ1-2,NA,TRBV9,NA,TGTGCCAGCAGCCCCCGTAGGGCGGGATATGGTGGCTACACCTTC,CASSPRRAGYGGYTF
TRBJ2-6,NA,TRBV5-1,NA,TGCGCCAGCAGCTCCCGGGCCGGGAATACTGGGGCCAACGTCCTGACTTTC,CASSSRAGNTGANVLTF
TRBJ1-6,NA,TRBV6-1,TRBD1,TGTGCCAGCAACCCGACAGGGAGGAATTCACCCCTCCACTTT,CASNPTGRNSPLHF
TRBJ2-1,NA,TRBV9,NA,TGTGCCAGCAGCTCCCGGGACACCGGTTTCTTC,CASSSRDTGFF
TRBJ1-2,NA,TRBV5-4,TRBD1,TGTGCCAGCAGCCTGGACAGGGAATCGGGCTACACCTTC,CASSLDRESGYTF
TRBJ2-7,NA,TRBV7-2,NA,TGTGCCAGCAGCTTAGGTGCAGTCTCCTACGAGCAGTACTTC,CASSLGAVSYEQYF
TRBJ1-1,NA,TRBV6-5,TRBD1,TGTGCCAGCAGTTACGGGACAGGGCTGAACACTGAAGCTTTCTTT,CASSYGTGLNTEAFF
TRBJ2-1,NA,TRBV5-1,NA,TGCGCCAGCAGCTTGTTTACAGAGAATGAGCAGTTCTTC,CASSLFTENEQFF
TRBJ2-7,NA,TRBV4-2,TRBD1,TGTGCCAGCAAAGGACAGGGAAAGTACGAGCAGTACTTC,CASKGQGKYEQYF
TRBJ2-5,once,TRBV7-9,TRBD1,TGTGCCAGCAGCTCCCCGACAGGGCGCCAAGAGACCCAGTACTTC,CASSSPTGRQETQYF
TRBJ1-2,few,TRBV4-3,TRBD1,TGCGCCAGCAGCCAAGATCAGGGGGACCGTTATGGCTACACCTTC,CASSQDQGDRYGYTF
TRBJ2-7,medium-sized,TRBV4-3,NA,TGCGCCAGCAGCCCCCCCTACTCGCGCTCCTACGAGCAGTACTTC,CASSPPYSRSYEQYF
TRBJ1-2,NA,TRBV13,NA,TGTGCCAGCAGCGCAAACAGGGCTGGCTACACCTTC,CASSANRAGYTF
TRBJ2-7,NA,TRBV29-1,TRBD1,TGCAGCGTCAGCCGGGACAGGGATTTGGAGCAGTACTTC,CSVSRDRDLEQYF
TRBJ1-2,NA,TRBV30,NA,TGTGCCTGGACCTCGGGTCGCTATGGCTACACCTTC,CAWTSGRYGYTF
TRBJ2-7,NA,TRBV7-2,TRBD2,TGTGCCAGCAGCCCAGGGGTGCGGGGCGGGGGGGCTCCCTACGAGCAGTACTTC,CASSPGVRGGGAPYEQYF
TRBJ2-6,NA,TRBV7-9,NA,TGTGCCAGCAGCCACCACTCCCCTGGGGCCAACGTCCTGACTTTC,CASSHHSPGANVLTF
TRBJ1-5,few,TRBV30,NA,TGTGCCTGGCAGGGAGGGGGGACAATTAGCAATCAGCCCCAGCATTTT,CAWQGGGTISNQPQHF
TRBJ1-1,NA,TRBV27,NA,TGTGCCAGCAGTTCGAGAGTAACGGGACTGCTTCCAACGAACACTGAAGCTTTCTTT,CASSSRVTGLLPTNTEAFF
TRBJ1-1,NA,TRBV28,TRBD1,TGTGCCAGCAGCCCGACCCTGGGACAGGGCAACACTGAAGCTTTCTTT,CASSPTLGQGNTEAFF
TRBJ2-7,NA,TRBV5-1,NA,TGCGCCAGCAGCTTGGTAGGGGGACAAAATTACGAGCAGTACTTC,CASSLVGGQNYEQYF
TRBJ1-2,NA,TRBV2,NA,TGTGCCAGCAGTGAACAAGTTCAGAGGGGCTACACCTTC,CASSEQVQRGYTF
TRBJ2-1,NA,TRBV10-3,TRBD2,TGTGCCATCTCGAGGGGAGGGGTATACAATGAGCAGTTCTTC,CAISRGGVYNEQFF
TRBJ1-1,NA,TRBV7-2,TRBD1,TGTGCCAGCAGCGCAGACACAGGGGTGGTAGTTGTCACTGAAGCTTTCTTT,CASSADTGVVVVTEAFF
TRBJ2-1,NA,TRBV5-4,TRBD2,TGTGCCAGCAGAACGGGACTAGCGGGACTCCCCCCACTCTTC,CASRTGLAGLPPLF
TRBJ2-7,NA,TRBV5-1,NA,TGCGCCAGCAGCTTGGACGGCTCCTACGAGCAGTACTTC,CASSLDGSYEQYF
TRBJ1-5,NA,TRBV19,NA,TGTGCCAGTAGTATAGATCGACAGAGCAATCAGCCCCAGCATTTT,CASSIDRQSNQPQHF
TRBJ2-5,NA,TRBV5-4,NA,TGTGCCAGCAGCTTGCCCGAGCGGCAAGAGACCCAGTACTTC,CASSLPERQETQYF
TRBJ1-5,NA,TRBV4-2,TRBD1,TGTGCCAGCAGCCAAGGACAGGGCCGCAATCAGCCCCAGCATTTT,CASSQGQGRNQPQHF
TRBJ2-7,NA,TRBV6-1,NA,TGTGCCAGCAGTGAAGCGCCCAGGGCGTCCTACGAGCAGTACTTC,CASSEAPRASYEQYF
TRBJ2-5,once,TRBV5-1,NA,TGCGCCAGCAGCTTGTTACAGGGAAGAGAGACCCAGTACTTC,CASSLLQGRETQYF
TRBJ1-3,NA,TRBV9,NA,TGTGCCAGCAGCGTCCAGGGGGGAAACACCATATATTTT,CASSVQGGNTIYF
TRBJ2-7,NA,TRBV6-5,TRBD2,TGTGCCAGCAGTTACGAGGCGGCTAGCGGGACATACGAGCAGTACTTC,CASSYEAASGTYEQYF
TRBJ1-1,once,TRBV5-5,NA,TGTGCCAGCAGCTTGCGACGGACTAACACTGAAGCTTTCTTT,CASSLRRTNTEAFF
TRBJ1-5,few,TRBV19,NA,TGTGCCAGTAGCCTCGACTGGCAGCCCCAGCATTTT,CASSLDWQPQHF
TRBJ1-2,NA,TRBV28,TRBD1,TGTGCCAGCAGTTTGTTGGCAGGGGGCGGTGGCTACACCTTC,CASSLLAGGGGYTF
TRBJ1-2,few,TRBV5-4,TRBD1,TGTGCCAGCAGCTTTGGTCTGGGACAGGGGGGCGGCTACACCTTC,CASSFGLGQGGGYTF
TRBJ2-2,NA,TRBV30,TRBD1,TGTGCCTGGAGTGTAAGGGACAGGGAGACCGGGGAGCTGTTTTTT,CAWSVRDRETGELFF
TRBJ2-6,NA,TRBV4-1,NA,TGCGCCAGCAGCCGAGAGGCAAGGAGCGGGGCCAACGTCCTGACTTTC,CASSREARSGANVLTF
TRBJ2-1,NA,TRBV5-1,NA,TGCGCCAGCAGCTTGGTCGGGGAGACCCTAGGGGGTGAGCAGTTCTTC,CASSLVGETLGGEQFF
TRBJ1-5,NA,TRBV2,TRBD1,TGTGCCAGCAGTCCGGACAGGCGGTATCAGCCCCAGCATTTT,CASSPDRRYQPQHF
TRBJ1-5,NA,TRBV19,NA,TGTGCCAGTAGTTCCGTCGCCGCGTTGTACAATCAGCCCCAGCATTTT,CASSSVAALYNQPQHF
TRBJ1-1,few,TRBV7-2,TRBD1,TGTGCCAGCAGCTTAGCCCTCTCACAGGGGGCAAGTAACACTGAAGCTTTCTTT,CASSLALSQGASNTEAFF
TRBJ2-1,once,TRBV10-3,TRBD1,TGTGCCATCAGTGGAGGGAGACAGGGTACCGGCAATGAGCAGTTCTTC,CAISGGRQGTGNEQFF
TRBJ2-5,NA,TRBV7-6,TRBD2,TGTGCCAGCAGCCTTAGCGGGGTGTACCAAGAGACCCAGTACTTC,CASSLSGVYQETQYF
TRBJ2-1,once,TRBV5-8,TRBD1,TGTGCCAGCAGCTTGGAAGACAGGGTATATGAGCAGTTCTTC,CASSLEDRVYEQFF
TRBJ2-7,few,TRBV27,TRBD1,TGTGCCAGCAGTTGGACAGGGGTTCGATTCTACGAGCAGTACTTC,CASSWTGVRFYEQYF
TRBJ1-1,NA,TRBV9,TRBD1,TGTGCCAGCAGCGTATCTGGACAGGGGCCCCACACTGAAGCTTTCTTT,CASSVSGQGPHTEAFF
TRBJ2-2,NA,TRBV7-2,TRBD2,TGTGCCAGCAGCTCAGGACTAGCGCTGGGCGGGGAGCTGTTTTTT,CASSSGLALGGELFF
TRBJ1-6,NA,TRBV19,TRBD1,TGTGCCAGTAGTAGCCGGGACAGGGGTGGCCCACCCCTCCACTTT,CASSSRDRGGPPLHF
TRBJ1-5,NA,TRBV2,NA,TGTGCCAGCAGTGAAGCATATAGCAATCAGCCCCAGCATTTT,CASSEAYSNQPQHF
TRBJ2-7,NA,TRBV7-8,TRBD1,TGTGCCAGCGGAACCCATCGGGGACAGGGACACGAGCAGTACTTC,CASGTHRGQGHEQYF
TRBJ1-2,NA,TRBV5-1,NA,TGCGCCAGCAGCGGATCAGGGGTTGCCGATGGCTACACCTTC,CASSGSGVADGYTF
TRBJ1-5,NA,TRBV5-6,NA,TGTGCCAGCAGCTTGGCCGCGGCAGCCTCTAGCAATCAGCCCCAGCATTTT,CASSLAAAASSNQPQHF